The next 24 T cell receptor beta chains were all read from a single sample in a study of T-cell reconstitution after alpha-beta-depleted transplantation in children. Researchers prepared the TCRbeta library using unique molecular identifiers, the study reports. TCRdb independently ran MiXCR on the PCR reads; one entry per CDR3 protein. The data show 75,000 to 100,000 distinct CDR3 sequences, 7.5% to 9.5% seen once. The source material was PBMCs from the stem cell graft donor, sampled from the stem cell graft. These receptors originate from a human donor who donated a stem cell graft to a child with congenital amegakaryocytic thrombocytopenia.

This clonotype appeared many times. The rearrangement uses TRBV28 and TRBJ2-7; D remains ambiguous. This CDR3 contains 15 residues. Trimming cost V 7 bases and J 0 bases, with 16 bases left between them. Germline V gene data show CDR1 as MDHEN and CDR2 as SYDVKM. CDR3 coding DNA: TGTGCCAGCACCCCCGTGGAGAGAAACTCCTACGAGCAGTACTTC. Its translation: CASTPVERNSYEQYF.

This clonotype was seen many times. V is TRBV29-1 and J is TRBJ2-7; 15 bases are shared with TRBD2. Per germline, CDR1 SQVTM and CDR2 ANQGSEA. This CDR3 is built from 15 residues. V was clipped by 5 bases and J by 6 bases; unmatched bases: 8. The CDR3: CSVIQGLAGGGEQYF. Written as DNA, the CDR3 is TGCAGCGTTATACAGGGACTAGCGGGAGGTGGCGAGCAGTACTTC.

This clonotype came up many times. The chain is built from TRBV7-9 and TRBJ2-3; 9 bases map to TRBD1. CDR3 length: 14 amino acids. The V gene end was trimmed by 5 bases and the J gene end by 3 bases; junction bases not matched to a gene: 3. Looked up from germline, CDR1 is SEHNR and CDR2 is FQNEAQ (reference sequence). The CDR3 nucleotides read TGTGCCAGCAGCCGGACAGGGGTTACAGATACGCAGTATTTT. Protein sequence: CASSRTGVTDTQYF.

This clonotype was recorded many times. V usage is TRBV3-1 and J usage is TRBJ2-3; D is ambiguous. The CDR3 extends over 13 amino acids. Germline assignment: CDR1 LGHDT and CDR2 YNNKEL (reference sequence). The V end lost 5 bases, the J end lost 3 bases, and 9 bases lay between the germline ends. DNA for the CDR3: TGTGCCAGCAGCTCTTTCAAGACAGATACGCAGTATTTT. Protein sequence: CASSSFKTDTQYF.

This clonotype occurred many times. The chain is built from TRBV5-1 and TRBJ1-2; D is undetermined. The length of the CDR3 is 15 residues. The germline CDR1 and CDR2 sequences are SGHRS and YFSETQ. V shed 2 bases and J shed 0 bases, with 11 bases lying between them. The DNA of the CDR3 is TGCGCCAGCAGCTTTACCTCCGGGACTAACTATGGCTACACCTTC. Translated: CASSFTSGTNYGYTF.

This clonotype was counted ten times or more. The CDR3 protein is CASSPGPADYYEQYF. The CDR3 DNA reads TGTGCCAGCAGCCCCGGGCCGGCGGACTATTACGAGCAGTACTTC. This chain joins TRBV7-8 and TRBJ2-7; TRBD2 might be the D (6 bases). CDR1 and CDR2 from the germline V gene are SGHVS and FQNEAQ. CDR3 length: 15 amino acids. Trimming cost V 5 bases and J 4 bases, with 18 bases left between them. The variable domain in full, with the rest retrieved from reference TRBV7-8 and TRBJ2-7, is GAGVSQSPRYKVAKRGQDVALRCDPISGHVSLFWYQQALGQGPEFLTYFQNEAQLDKSGLPSDRFFAERPEGSVSTLKIQRTQQEDSAVYLCASSPGPADYYEQYFGPGTRLTVT.

At least ten counts were recorded for this clonotype. The V gene is TRBV11-2, the J gene TRBJ2-1, with unresolved D. CDR3 length: 13 amino acids. Germline loops: CDR1 SGHAT, CDR2 FQNNGV. Deletions cut 5 bases from V and 9 bases from J, with 14 bases between. CDR3 protein: CASSPPSRSEQFF. The CDR3 coding sequence is TGTGCCAGCAGCCCGCCGTCGCGATCTGAGCAGTTCTTC.

The table lists this clonotype with a few counts. The V call is TRBV18, the J call TRBJ2-7; no definite D call. Per the germline V gene, CDR1 is KGHSH and CDR2 is LQKENI. V lost 1 base and J 6 bases, leaving 10 bases between the germline ends. This CDR3 has 13 amino acids. The CDR3 here is CASSPLEYFEQYF. CDR3 DNA sequence: TGTGCCAGCTCACCACTAGAGTATTTCGAGCAGTACTTC.

This clonotype occurred many times. CDR3 protein: CASSPSAGYTF. The CDR3 coding sequence is TGTGCCAGCAGCCCTTCGGCTGGCTACACCTTC. V gene TRBV7-2 combines with J gene TRBJ1-2; D uncertain. The ends were cut back, 5 bases at V and 7 bases at J, with 8 bases in the middle. The CDR3 covers 11 residues. Germline loops: CDR1 SGHTA, CDR2 FQGNSA.

The sample holds many counts of this clonotype. This chain joins TRBV7-9 and TRBJ1-1; D is uncertain. CDR1 is SEHNR and CDR2 is FQNEAQ in the germline V gene (reference sequence). The ends were cut back, 5 bases at V and 7 bases at J, with 17 bases in the middle. This CDR3 region has 14 residues. The CDR3 coding sequence is TGTGCCAGCAGCCCCTCTGATAGCGGAAGTGAAGCTTTCTTT. This gives the protein CASSPSDSGSEAFF.

The table lists this clonotype with many counts. The chain uses TRBV5-1 and TRBJ2-1, with 7 bases lining up with TRBD1. V dropped 1 base and J dropped 8; count of bases not matched to a gene: 9. The CDR3 runs 15 residues. In germline, CDR1 is SGHRS, CDR2 YFSETQ. The CDR3 reads CASSLRQGGFDEQFF. Here the CDR3 DNA reads TGCGCCAGCAGCTTGAGACAGGGTGGGTTCGATGAGCAGTTCTTC. Full variable domain (rest looked up from reference TRBV5-1 and TRBJ2-1): KAGVTQTPRYLIKTRGQQVTLSCSPISGHRSVSWYQQTPGQGLQFLFEYFSETQRNKGNFPGRFSGRQFSNSRSEMNVSTLELGDSALYLCASSLRQGGFDEQFFGPGTRLTVL.

This clonotype was seen repeatedly, ten times or more. This chain links TRBV12-3 or TRBV12-4 with TRBJ2-3, with 11 nucleotides matching TRBD2. The CDR3 extends over 20 amino acids. V trimming: 4 bases; J trimming: 2 bases; junction bases outside the gene matches: 17. The CDR3 DNA reads TGTGCCAGCAGTTCATTAGGCGGGACTAGCGGCCGAATGGCCACAGATACGCAGTATTTT. Translation gives CASSSLGGTSGRMATDTQYF.

This clonotype was seen at least ten times. The chain joins TRBV7-9 to TRBJ2-5; TRBD2 might be the D (5 bases). The germline V gene has CDR1 SEHNR and CDR2 FQNEAQ (reference sequence). V lost 2 bases and J 5 bases, leaving 15 bases between the germline ends. The CDR3 extends over 15 amino acids. As DNA, the CDR3 is TGTGCCAGCAGCTTATGGAGGTTGAAGAATGAGACCCAGTACTTC. Translated, it gives CASSLWRLKNETQYF. Full variable domain (missing parts from reference TRBV7-9 and TRBJ2-5): DTGVSQNPRHKITKRGQNVTFRCDPISEHNRLYWYRQTLGQGPEFLTYFQNEAQLEKSRLLSDRFSAERPKGSFSTLEIQRTEQGDSAMYLCASSLWRLKNETQYFGPGTRLLVL.

This clonotype was counted at least ten times. The rearrangement uses TRBV6-1 and TRBJ1-5, with 7 bases aligning to TRBD1. The germline V gene has CDR1 MNHNS and CDR2 SASEGT. The ends lost 4 bases at V and 3 bases at J; junction bases unmatched: 6. The CDR3 spans 15 residues. CDR3 DNA sequence: TGTGCCAGCAGTGCCACAGGGGTTGCCAATCAGCCCCAGCATTTT. Translated, it gives CASSATGVANQPQHF.

This clonotype was picked up many times. The V and J genes are TRBV9 and TRBJ1-1, with TRBD1 matching 8 bases. The V gene's germline CDR1 is SGDLS and CDR2 YYNGEE. The CDR3 has 15 amino acids. V gave up 4 bases and J gave up 1 base; unmatched junction bases: 6. The CDR3 bases are TGTGCCAGCAGCCCCCGGGACAGGCCGAACACTGAAGCTTTCTTT. This translates into CASSPRDRPNTEAFF.

This clonotype was recorded many times. This chain connects TRBV5-8 to TRBJ1-1; D is undetermined. V lost 4 bases, J lost 1 base, and 11 bases lay in between. Germline CDR1 and CDR2: SGHTS and YDEGEE. The CDR3 has 14 amino acids. CDR3 in DNA: TGTGCCAGCAGCGGAGGGCCTTCGAACACTGAAGCTTTCTTT. Amino acid sequence: CASSGGPSNTEAFF.

Comments on this clonotype: One end of the junction fails to match germline, which may point to a read error. This chain joins TRBV20-1 and TRBJ1-2; D gene uncertain. This CDR3 is built from 17 residues. CDR1 DFQATT and CDR2 SNEGSKA come from the germline V gene (reference sequence). The CDR3 nucleotides read TGCTGTGCTAGAGATCCCAAATATAGACGCTCGATGGGTGGCTACACCTTC. Amino acid sequence: CCARDPKYRRSMGGYTF.

The chain couples TRBV6-1 to TRBJ2-1; TRBD2 aligns across 7 bases. The length of the CDR3 is 16 residues. CDR1 is MNHNS, CDR2 SASEGT, per germline. J lost 9 bases, V lost 8 bases, and 19 bases had no gene match. The CDR3 DNA sequence: TGTGCCAGCGGTAGTGGGGGGGAAATATTGCTCGGTGAGCAGTTCTTC. Its protein is CASGSGGEILLGEQFF.

The genes are TRBV2 and TRBJ2-2; 15 positions match TRBD2. Germline loops: CDR1 SNHLY, CDR2 FYNNEI. The CDR3 is 19 residues long. This chain's CDR3 is CTCSYQGLAGGRITGELFF. CDR3 DNA: TGTACCTGCAGCTATCAGGGACTAGCGGGGGGCCGGATCACCGGGGAGCTGTTTTTT.

The table lists this clonotype with many counts. The CDR3 region is CASSLAVRGLGYEQYF. CDR3 nucleotides: TGCGCCAGCAGCTTGGCGGTCCGGGGACTAGGCTACGAGCAGTACTTC. The chain couples TRBV5-1 to TRBJ2-7; the match to TRBD2 covers 8 bases. Germline V gene sequence: CDR1 SGHRS, CDR2 YFSETQ. The CDR3 runs 16 residues. The V and J ends lost 0 bases and 3 bases, in that order; junction bases with no gene match: 8.

V is TRBV20-1 and J is TRBJ1-5; possibly TRBD1 for D (5 bases). There are 14 residues in the CDR3. Germline V gives CDR1 DFQATT, CDR2 SNEGSKA (reference sequence). V gave up 4 bases and J gave up 0 bases, with 10 bases separating them. The CDR3 sequence: CSATDSYSNQPQHF. DNA for the CDR3: TGCAGTGCTACTGACAGCTATAGCAATCAGCCCCAGCATTTT.

This clonotype was picked up many times. The CDR3, as DNA: TGTGCCAGCAGCCTTGGAGGGGGCGCGTATACGCAGTATTTT. This translates into CASSLGGGAYTQYF. The genes are TRBV28 and TRBJ2-3, with D perhaps TRBD1 (7 bases). CDR3 size: 14 residues. CDR1 MDHEN and CDR2 SYDVKM come from the germline V gene. V lost 6 bases to trimming and J lost 7 bases, with 17 bases between them.

This clonotype was recorded at least ten times. V is TRBV2 and J is TRBJ1-1; D is unclear. V lost 8 bases to trimming and J lost 3 bases, with 13 bases between them. The germline V gene encodes CDR1 SNHLY and CDR2 FYNNEI. The CDR3 extends over 13 amino acids. The DNA of the CDR3 is TGTGCCAGCCTCCGGACTAGAGACACTGAAGCTTTCTTT. This codes for CASLRTRDTEAFF.

This clonotype was picked up many times. The rearrangement links TRBV28 to TRBJ1-5, with TRBD1 matching 10 bases. CDR1 is MDHEN, CDR2 SYDVKM, per germline. The CDR3 has 15 residues. The V segment lost 1 base and the J segment 7 bases; nucleotides outside the gene matches: 4. The CDR3 region has the DNA TGTGCCAGCAGTTTATCCGGGACAGGGGACCAGCCCCAGCATTTT. This sequence encodes CASSLSGTGDQPQHF.